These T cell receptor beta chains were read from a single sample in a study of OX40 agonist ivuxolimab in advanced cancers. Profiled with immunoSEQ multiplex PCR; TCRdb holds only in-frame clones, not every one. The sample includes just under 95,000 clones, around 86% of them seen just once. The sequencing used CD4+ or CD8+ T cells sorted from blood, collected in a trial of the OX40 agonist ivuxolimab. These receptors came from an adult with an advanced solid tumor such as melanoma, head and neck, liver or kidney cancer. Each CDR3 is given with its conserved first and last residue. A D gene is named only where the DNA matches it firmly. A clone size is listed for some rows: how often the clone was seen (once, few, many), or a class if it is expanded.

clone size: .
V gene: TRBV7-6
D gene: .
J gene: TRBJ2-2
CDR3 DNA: TGTGCCAGCAGCTTTAACTCGTTTCAGGCTGTCGAGCTGTTTTTT
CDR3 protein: CASSFNSFQAVELFF

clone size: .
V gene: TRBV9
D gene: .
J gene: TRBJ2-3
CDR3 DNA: TGTGCCAGCAGCGTTTTCCTAGCGAGCACAGATACGCAGTATTTT
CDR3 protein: CASSVFLASTDTQYF

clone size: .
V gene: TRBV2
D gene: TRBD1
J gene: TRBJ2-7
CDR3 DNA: TGTGCCAGCAGTGGTGCATGGACAGGGGCCTACGAGCAGTACTTC
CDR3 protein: CASSGAWTGAYEQYF

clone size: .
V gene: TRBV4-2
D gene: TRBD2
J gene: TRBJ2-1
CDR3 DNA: TGTGCCAGCAGCCAAGATCGGGGGGGCAGAGATGAGCAGTTCTTC
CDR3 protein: CASSQDRGGRDEQFF

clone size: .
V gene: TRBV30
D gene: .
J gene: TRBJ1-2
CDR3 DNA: TGTGCCTGGAGTGTGGGGGCTGGCTACACCTTC
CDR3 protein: CAWSVGAGYTF

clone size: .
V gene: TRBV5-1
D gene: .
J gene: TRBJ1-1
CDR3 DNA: TGCGCCAGCAGATTACAGGATAACACTGAAGCTTTCTTT
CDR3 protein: CASRLQDNTEAFF

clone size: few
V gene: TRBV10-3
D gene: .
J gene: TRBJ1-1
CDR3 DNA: TGTGCCATCAGCCAAGGGGGTGGGACTGAAGCTTTCTTT
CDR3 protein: CAISQGGGTEAFF

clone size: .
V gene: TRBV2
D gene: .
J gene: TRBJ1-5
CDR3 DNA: TGTGCCAGCAGTGAAGGGGTGCAAAGGGGCAATCAGCCCCAGCATTTT
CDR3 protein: CASSEGVQRGNQPQHF

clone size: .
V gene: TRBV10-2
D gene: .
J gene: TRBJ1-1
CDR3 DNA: TGCGCCAGCAGTGAGTTGCAGGGGCGGGGGGCTTTCTTT
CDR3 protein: CASSELQGRGAFF

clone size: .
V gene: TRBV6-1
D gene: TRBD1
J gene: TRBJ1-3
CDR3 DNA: TGTGCCAGCGGGGACAGAAGCTCTGGAAACACCATATATTTT
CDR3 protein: CASGDRSSGNTIYF

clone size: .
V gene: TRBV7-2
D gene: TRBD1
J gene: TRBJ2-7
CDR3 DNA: TGTGCCAGCACCCCCGACAGGGTATACGAGCAGTACTTC
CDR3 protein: CASTPDRVYEQYF

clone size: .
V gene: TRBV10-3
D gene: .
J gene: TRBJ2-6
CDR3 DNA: TGTGCCATCATATTCTCTGGGGCCAACGTCCTGACTTTC
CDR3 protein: CAIIFSGANVLTF

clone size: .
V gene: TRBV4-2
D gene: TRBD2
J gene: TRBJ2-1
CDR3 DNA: TGTGCCAGCAGCCTCCACCCTGAGACTAGCGGGGGGAGCTCCTACAATGAGCAGTTCTTC
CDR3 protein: CASSLHPETSGGSSYNEQFF

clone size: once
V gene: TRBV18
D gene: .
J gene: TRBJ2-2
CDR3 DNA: TGTGCCAGTGTCGCTTTGGCCGGGGAGCTGTTTTTT
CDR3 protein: CASVALAGELFF

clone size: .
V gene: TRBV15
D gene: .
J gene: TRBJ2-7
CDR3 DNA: TGTGCCACCAGCAGAGGGGGGCTAGCCTCCTACGAGCAGTACTTC
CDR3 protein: CATSRGGLASYEQYF

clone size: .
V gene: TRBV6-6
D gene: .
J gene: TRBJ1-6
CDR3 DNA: TGTGCCAGCAGTGACCCAACGGGGGTATCTCTTCCCCTCCACTTT
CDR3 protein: CASSDPTGVSLPLHF

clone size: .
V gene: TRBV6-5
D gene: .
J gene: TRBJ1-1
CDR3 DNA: TGTGCCAGCAGTAGAGAGCCTTGGAGCACTGAAGCTTTCTTT
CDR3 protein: CASSREPWSTEAFF

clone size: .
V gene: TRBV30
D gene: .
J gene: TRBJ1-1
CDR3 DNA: TGTGCCTGGAGTGATATTAGGACTGAAGCTTTCTTT
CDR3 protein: CAWSDIRTEAFF

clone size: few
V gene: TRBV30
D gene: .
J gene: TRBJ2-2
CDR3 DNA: TGTGCCTGGAGGCAGGGGGGGGCCGGGGAGCTGTTTTTT
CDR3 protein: CAWRQGGAGELFF

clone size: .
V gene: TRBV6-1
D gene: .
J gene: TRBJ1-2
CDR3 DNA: TGTGCCAGCTCAGCTGGCAGGGGTGCCTATGGCTACACCTTC
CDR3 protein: CASSAGRGAYGYTF

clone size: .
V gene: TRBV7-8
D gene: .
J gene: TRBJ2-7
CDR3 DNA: TGTGCCAGCAGCCCCAGATCGGGGCAGTCCTACGAGCAGTACTTC
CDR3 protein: CASSPRSGQSYEQYF

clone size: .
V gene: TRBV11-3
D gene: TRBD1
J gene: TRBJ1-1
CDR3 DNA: TGTGCCAGCAGCCAGGGGGGGGTGGAGAACACTGAAGCTTTCTTT
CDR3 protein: CASSQGGVENTEAFF

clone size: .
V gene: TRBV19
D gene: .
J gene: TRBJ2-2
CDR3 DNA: TGTGCCAGTAGTATAGATCCGGGGACAAACACCGGGGAGCTGTTTTTT
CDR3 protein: CASSIDPGTNTGELFF

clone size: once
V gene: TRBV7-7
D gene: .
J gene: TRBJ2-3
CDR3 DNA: TGTGCTAGCAGCCCCGAGGTAACAGATACGCAGTATTTT
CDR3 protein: CASSPEVTDTQYF

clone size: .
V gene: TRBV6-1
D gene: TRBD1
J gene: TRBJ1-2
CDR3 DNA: TGTGCCAGCAGCCTAGACAGGGGAGGAAATGGCTACACCTTC
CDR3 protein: CASSLDRGGNGYTF

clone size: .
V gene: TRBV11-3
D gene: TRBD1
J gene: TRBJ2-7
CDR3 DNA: TGTGCCAGCAGCCCACGACAGGGGAGCGAGCAGTACTTC
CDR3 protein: CASSPRQGSEQYF

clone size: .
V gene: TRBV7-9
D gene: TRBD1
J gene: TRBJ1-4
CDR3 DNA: TGTGCCAGCAGCTTAACAGGGGGGGATGAAAAACTGTTTTTT
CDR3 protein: CASSLTGGDEKLFF

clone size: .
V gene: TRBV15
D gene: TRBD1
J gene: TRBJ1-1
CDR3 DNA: TGTGCCACCAGCAGAGTGGGGACAGCCACTGAAGCTTTCTTT
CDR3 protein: CATSRVGTATEAFF

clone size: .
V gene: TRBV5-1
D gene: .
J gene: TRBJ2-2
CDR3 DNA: TGCGCCAGCGGGAGGTTTAAGGGGAATCAAGGAACGAACACCGGGGAGCTGTTTTTT
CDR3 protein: CASGRFKGNQGTNTGELFF

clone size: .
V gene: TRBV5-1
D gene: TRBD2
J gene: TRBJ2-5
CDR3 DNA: TGCGCCAGCAGCCCTACTAGCGCCCTACAAGAGACCCAGTACTTC
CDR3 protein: CASSPTSALQETQYF

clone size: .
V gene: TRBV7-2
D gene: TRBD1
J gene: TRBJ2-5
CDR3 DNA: TGTGCCAGCAGCGTAGACCGGGACAGGGGGAGAGAGACCCAGTACTTC
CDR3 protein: CASSVDRDRGRETQYF

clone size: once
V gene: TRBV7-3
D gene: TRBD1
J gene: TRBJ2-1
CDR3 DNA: TGTGCCAGCAGCCCGGGACAGGGGATCTATGAGCAGTTCTTC
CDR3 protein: CASSPGQGIYEQFF

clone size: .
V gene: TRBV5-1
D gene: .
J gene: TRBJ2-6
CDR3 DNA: TGCGCCAGCAGCTTGGCCGAGGCCGGATCTGGGGCCAACGTCCTGACTTTC
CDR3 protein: CASSLAEAGSGANVLTF

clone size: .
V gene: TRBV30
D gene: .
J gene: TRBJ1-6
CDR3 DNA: TGTGCCTGGAGTGCAGGGTTCCCCCTCCACTTT
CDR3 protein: CAWSAGFPLHF

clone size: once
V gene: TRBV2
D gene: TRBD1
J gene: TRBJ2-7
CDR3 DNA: TGTGCCAGCAGTGCTCAGACAGGGGGCCCCTACGAGCAGTACTTC
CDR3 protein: CASSAQTGGPYEQYF

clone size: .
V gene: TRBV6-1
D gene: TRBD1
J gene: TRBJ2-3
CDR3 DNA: TGTGCCAGCACCCCGACAGGGCGGACAGATACGCAGTATTTT
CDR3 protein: CASTPTGRTDTQYF

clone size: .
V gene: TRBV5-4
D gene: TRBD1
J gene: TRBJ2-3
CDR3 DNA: TGTGCCAGCAGCTTGAGGACAGGGTCGGATACGCAGTATTTT
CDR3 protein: CASSLRTGSDTQYF

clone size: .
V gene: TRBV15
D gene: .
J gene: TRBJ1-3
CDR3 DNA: TGTGCCACCAGCAGAGATCCGGTGGGGAACTCTGGAAACACCATATATTTT
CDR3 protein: CATSRDPVGNSGNTIYF

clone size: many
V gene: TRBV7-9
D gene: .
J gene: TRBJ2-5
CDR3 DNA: TGTGCCAGCAGCTTTCGGGCAGGACCCAACTTC
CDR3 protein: CASSFRAGPNF

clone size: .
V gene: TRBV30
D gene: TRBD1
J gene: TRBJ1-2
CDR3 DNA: TGTGCCTGGGGACAGGGAGGGTGGTTTGGCTACACCTTC
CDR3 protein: CAWGQGGWFGYTF

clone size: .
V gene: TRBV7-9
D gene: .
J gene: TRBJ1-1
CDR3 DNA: TGTGCCAGCAGTCGGAAGGGGGGCACTGAAGCTTTCTTT
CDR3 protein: CASSRKGGTEAFF

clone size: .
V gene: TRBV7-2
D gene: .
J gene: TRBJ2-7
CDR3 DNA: TGTGCCAGCAGCTCGGGGGGAGGGGGATACGAGCAGTACTTC
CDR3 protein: CASSSGGGGYEQYF

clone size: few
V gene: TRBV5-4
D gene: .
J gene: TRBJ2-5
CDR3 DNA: TGTGCCAGCAGCTACCGCCAAGAGACCCAGTACTTC
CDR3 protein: CASSYRQETQYF

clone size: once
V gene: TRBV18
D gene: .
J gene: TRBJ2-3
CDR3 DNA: TGTGCCAGCTCACCGTTCACAGATACGCAGTATTTT
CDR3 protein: CASSPFTDTQYF

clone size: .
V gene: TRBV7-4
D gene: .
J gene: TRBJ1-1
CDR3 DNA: TGTGCCAGCAGCTTGTACAGGGCGGTTCAGGATAGACCCAACTCTGAAGCTTTCTTT
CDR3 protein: CASSLYRAVQDRPNSEAFF

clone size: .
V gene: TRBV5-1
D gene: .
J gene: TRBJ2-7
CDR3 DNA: TGCGCCAGCAGCTTGGTAGGGATCGAGCAGTACTTC
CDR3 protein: CASSLVGIEQYF

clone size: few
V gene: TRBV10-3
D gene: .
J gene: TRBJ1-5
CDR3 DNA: TGTGCCATCAGTGAGTCGGCACAGGGTCAGCCCCAGCATTTT
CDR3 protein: CAISESAQGQPQHF

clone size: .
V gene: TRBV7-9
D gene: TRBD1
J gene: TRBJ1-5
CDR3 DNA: TGTGCCAGCAGCTTAAGTACAGGGGGAGTGGGTCAGCCCCAGCATTTT
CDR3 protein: CASSLSTGGVGQPQHF

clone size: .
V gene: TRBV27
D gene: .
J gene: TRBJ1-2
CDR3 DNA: TGTGCCAGCAGTTTATCGGGCATCCACTATGGCTACACCTTC
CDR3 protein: CASSLSGIHYGYTF

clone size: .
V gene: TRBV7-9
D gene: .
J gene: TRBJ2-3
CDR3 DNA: TGTGCCAGCAGCTTAGCCAGTAGTGGCTTCACAGATACGCAGTATTTT
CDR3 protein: CASSLASSGFTDTQYF

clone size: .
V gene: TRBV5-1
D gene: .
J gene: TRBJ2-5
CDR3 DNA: TGCGCCAGCAGCTTGGCCGGGGGGCTGCCCCAAGAGACCCAGTACTTC
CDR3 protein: CASSLAGGLPQETQYF

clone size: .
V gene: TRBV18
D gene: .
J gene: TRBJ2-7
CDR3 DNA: TGTGCCAGCTCACCGCTACCCGGGGAGCCTACCATGGAGTACTTC
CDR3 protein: CASSPLPGEPTMEYF

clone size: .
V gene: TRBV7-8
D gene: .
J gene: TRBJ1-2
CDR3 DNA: TGTGCCAGCAGCTTGAGGGGTTTTGACTATGGCTACACCTTC
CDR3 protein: CASSLRGFDYGYTF